The clone carrying this TCR beta chain was counted many times. What it recognizes is unknown. These data originate in a study of T cell repertoires in cytomegalovirus infection. Looking at the study overall: Public TCR beta signatures were indicative of both CMV infection and a matching HLA type.

TCRdb analysed the reads with MiXCR anew, one entry per CDR3 protein. The sample has approximately 990,000 distinct CDR3 sequences; 25% to 40% are singletons. This CDR3 has 15 amino acids. The V end was cut by 2 bases, the J end by 0 bases, with 10 bases between. CDR1 and CDR2 from the germline V gene are SGHTA and FQGNSA. Findings and caveats of the study: Clonotype analysis showed dominance of the ex vivo response by HLA-C-restricted CMV-specific TCR beta clonotypes.

V is TRBV7-2 and J is TRBJ1-1; tentatively, D is TRBD1 (5 bases). The clonotype comes from a human donor in good health (CMV status not recorded). Some clones in this sample may be carry-over from other donors' samples. Sequencing used cultured CD8+ T cells from PBMCs, obtained from culture after CMV antigen stimulation. The CDR3 nucleotides read TGTGCCAGCAGCTTACCCAGGGAATTGAACACTGAAGCTTTCTTT. It specifies CASSLPRELNTEAFF.